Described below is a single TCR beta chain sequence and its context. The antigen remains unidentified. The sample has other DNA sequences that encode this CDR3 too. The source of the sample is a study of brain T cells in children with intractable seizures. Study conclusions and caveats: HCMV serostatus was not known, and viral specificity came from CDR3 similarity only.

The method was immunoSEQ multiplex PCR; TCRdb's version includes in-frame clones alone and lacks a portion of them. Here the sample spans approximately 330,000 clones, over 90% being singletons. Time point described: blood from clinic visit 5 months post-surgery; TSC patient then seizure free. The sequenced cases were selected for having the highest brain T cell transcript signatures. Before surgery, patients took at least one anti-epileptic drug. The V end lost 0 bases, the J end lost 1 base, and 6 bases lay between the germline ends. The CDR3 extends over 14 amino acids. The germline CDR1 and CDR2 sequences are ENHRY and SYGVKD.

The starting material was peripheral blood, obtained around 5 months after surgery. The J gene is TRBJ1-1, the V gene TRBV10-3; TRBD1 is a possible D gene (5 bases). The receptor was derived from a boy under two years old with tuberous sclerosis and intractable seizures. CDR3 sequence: CAISESRGNTEAFF. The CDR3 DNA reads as TGTGCCATCAGTGAGTCGAGGGGGAACACTGAAGCTTTCTTT.